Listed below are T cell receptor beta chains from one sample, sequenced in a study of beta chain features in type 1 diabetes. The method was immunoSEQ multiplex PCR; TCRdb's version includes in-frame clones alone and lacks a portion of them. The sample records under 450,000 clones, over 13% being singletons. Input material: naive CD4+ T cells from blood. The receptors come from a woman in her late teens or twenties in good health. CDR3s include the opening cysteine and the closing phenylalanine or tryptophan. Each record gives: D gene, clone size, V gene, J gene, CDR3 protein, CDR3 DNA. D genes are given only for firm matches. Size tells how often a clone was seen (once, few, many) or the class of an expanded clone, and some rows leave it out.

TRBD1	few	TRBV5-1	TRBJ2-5	CASRPTGVETQYF	TGCGCCAGCAGACCGACAGGGGTCGAGACCCAGTACTTC
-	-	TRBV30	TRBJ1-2	CAGGVPYGYTF	TGTGCCGGAGGGGTTCCCTATGGCTACACCTTC
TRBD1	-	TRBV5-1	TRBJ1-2	CASSYIGGANYGYTF	TGCGCCAGCAGCTATATAGGGGGCGCGAACTATGGCTACACCTTC
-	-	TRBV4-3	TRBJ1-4	CASSRRPTGLNEKLFF	TGCGCCAGCAGCCGCAGACCCACAGGTCTCAATGAAAAACTGTTTTTT
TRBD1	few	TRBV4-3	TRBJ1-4	CASSQGDRGSGEKLFF	TGCGCCAGCAGCCAAGGGGACAGGGGTTCAGGGGAAAAACTGTTTTTT
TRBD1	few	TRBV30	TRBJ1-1	CAGNRGLNTEAFF	TGTGCCGGAAACAGGGGTCTTAACACTGAAGCTTTCTTT
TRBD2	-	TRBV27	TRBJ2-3	CASSGGAVAGGGDTQYF	TGTGCCAGCAGTGGGGGGGCGGTAGCGGGAGGTGGCGATACGCAGTATTTT
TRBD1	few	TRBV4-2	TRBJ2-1	CASSQGEGQGYNEQFF	TGTGCCAGCAGCCAAGGAGAGGGACAGGGGTACAATGAGCAGTTCTTC
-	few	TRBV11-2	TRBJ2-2	CASSYRGGNTGELFF	TGTGCCAGCAGCTACCGAGGGGGGAACACCGGGGAGCTGTTTTTT
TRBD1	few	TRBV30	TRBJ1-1	CAWSGTGGFSNTEAFF	TGTGCCTGGAGTGGGACAGGGGGCTTCTCGAACACTGAAGCTTTCTTT
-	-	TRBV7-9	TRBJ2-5	CASSHHRAGETQYF	TGTGCCAGCTCTCATCACAGAGCGGGAGAGACCCAGTACTTC
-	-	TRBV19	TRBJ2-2	CATSDGANTGELFF	TGTGCCACTTCCGACGGGGCGAACACCGGGGAGCTGTTTTTT
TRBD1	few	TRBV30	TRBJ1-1	CAWQQGANTEAFF	TGTGCCTGGCAGCAGGGGGCGAACACTGAAGCTTTCTTT
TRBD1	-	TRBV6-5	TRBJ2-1	CASRPGQGAYNEQFF	TGTGCCAGCAGACCCGGACAGGGAGCCTACAATGAGCAGTTCTTC
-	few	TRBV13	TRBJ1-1	CASSLGGAGSLEAFF	TGTGCCAGCAGCTTAGGAGGGGCAGGGTCTCTCGAAGCTTTCTTT
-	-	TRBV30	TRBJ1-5	CASQGGNQPQHF	TGTGCCTCACAGGGAGGCAATCAGCCCCAGCATTTT
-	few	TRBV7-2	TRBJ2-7	CASSTGPLSSYEQYF	TGTGCCAGCAGCACAGGGCCCTTAAGCTCCTACGAGCAGTACTTC
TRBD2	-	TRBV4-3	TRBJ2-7	CASSHTTSGSYEQYF	TGCGCCAGCAGCCACACGACTAGCGGGAGTTACGAGCAGTACTTC
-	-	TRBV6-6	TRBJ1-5	CAISKTGPNQPQHF	TGTGCCATCTCCAAGACAGGACCAAATCAGCCCCAGCATTTT
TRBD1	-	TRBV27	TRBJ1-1	CASNRGREAFF	TGTGCCAGCAACAGGGGCAGGGAAGCTTTCTTT
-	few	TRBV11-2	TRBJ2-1	CASSVTGTGAYNEQFF	TGTGCCAGCAGCGTCACCGGGACGGGAGCCTACAATGAGCAGTTCTTC
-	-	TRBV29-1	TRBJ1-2	CSVGVGDYGYTF	TGCAGCGTTGGGGTCGGAGACTATGGCTACACCTTC
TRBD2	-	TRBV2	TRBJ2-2	CASSVPSGPFTGELFF	TGTGCCAGCAGCGTCCCTAGCGGGCCCTTTACCGGGGAGCTGTTTTTT
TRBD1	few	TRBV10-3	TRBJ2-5	CATGQGQETQYF	TGTGCCACAGGACAGGGCCAAGAGACCCAGTACTTC
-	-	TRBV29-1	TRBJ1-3	CSVVGGERNTIYF	TGCAGCGTAGTAGGGGGGGAACGAAACACCATATATTTT
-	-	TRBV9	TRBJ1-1	CASSATGMNTEAFF	TGTGCCAGCAGCGCAACAGGGATGAACACTGAAGCTTTCTTT
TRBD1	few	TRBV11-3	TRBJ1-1	CASSPGTVMNTEAFF	TGTGCCAGCAGCCCGGGGACAGTCATGAACACTGAAGCTTTCTTT
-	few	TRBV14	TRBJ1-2	CASGPGLTGYTF	TGTGCCAGTGGCCCGGGATTAACTGGCTACACCTTC
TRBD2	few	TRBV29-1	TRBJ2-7	CSVPREGSYEQYF	TGCAGCGTCCCTAGGGAGGGCAGCTACGAGCAGTACTTC
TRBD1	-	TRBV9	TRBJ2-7	CTGTGTPREQYF	TGTACGGGGACAGGGACACCTCGGGAGCAGTACTTC
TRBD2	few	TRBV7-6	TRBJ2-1	CASSLVLAGYNEQFF	TGTGCCAGCAGCTTAGTACTAGCGGGGTACAATGAGCAGTTCTTC
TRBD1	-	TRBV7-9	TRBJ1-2	CASSPGTAGSYGYTF	TGTGCCAGCAGTCCGGGGACAGCCGGGAGCTATGGCTACACCTTC
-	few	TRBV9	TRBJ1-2	CASSVARQADSYGYTF	TGTGCCAGCAGCGTAGCAAGACAGGCTGACTCCTATGGCTACACCTTC
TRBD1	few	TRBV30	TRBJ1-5	CAWRRTGGNQPQHF	TGTGCCTGGAGGAGGACAGGGGGTAATCAGCCCCAGCATTTT
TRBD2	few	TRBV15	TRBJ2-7	CATSRDLTSGSWEQYF	TGTGCCACCAGCAGAGACCTAACTAGCGGGAGTTGGGAGCAGTACTTC
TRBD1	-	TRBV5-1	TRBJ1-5	CASSLTGERQPQHF	TGCGCCAGCAGTCTCACAGGGGAGAGGCAGCCCCAGCATTTT
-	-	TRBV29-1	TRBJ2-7	CSVEVSVMSSYEQYF	TGCAGCGTTGAAGTTTCGGTCATGAGCTCCTACGAGCAGTACTTC
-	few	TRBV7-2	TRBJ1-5	CASSPSGGAGQPQHF	TGTGCCAGCAGCCCGAGCGGGGGGGCCGGCCAGCCCCAGCATTTT
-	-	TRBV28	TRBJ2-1	CASSLYPPYNEQFF	TGTGCCAGCAGTTTATATCCTCCCTACAATGAGCAGTTCTTC
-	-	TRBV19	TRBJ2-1	CASSTAGGHNEQFF	TGTGCCAGTAGTACGGCCGGGGGGCACAATGAGCAGTTCTTC
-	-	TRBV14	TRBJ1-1	CASSQYMNTEAFF	TGTGCCAGCAGCCAATATATGAACACTGAAGCTTTCTTT
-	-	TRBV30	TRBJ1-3	CAWNRGTARGTNTIYF	TGTGCCTGGAATCGGGGGACCGCCCGGGGGACAAACACCATATATTTT
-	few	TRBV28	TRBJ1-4	CASRLEGNEKLFF	TGTGCCAGCAGACTCGAGGGTAATGAAAAACTGTTTTTT
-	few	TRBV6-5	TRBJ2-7	CASTSDSGAYEQYF	TGTGCCAGCACCTCGGATAGCGGAGCCTACGAGCAGTACTTC
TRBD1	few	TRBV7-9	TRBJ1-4	CASSSRGPTNEKLFF	TGTGCCAGCAGCTCCAGGGGGCCGACTAATGAAAAACTGTTTTTT
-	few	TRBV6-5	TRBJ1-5	CASSYAARSNQPQHF	TGTGCCAGCAGTTACGCGGCGAGAAGCAATCAGCCCCAGCATTTT
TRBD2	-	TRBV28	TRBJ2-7	CASSTSGRTYEQYF	TGTGCCAGCAGTACTAGCGGGCGGACCTACGAGCAGTACTTC
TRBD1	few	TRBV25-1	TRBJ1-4	CASSELGQTNEKLFF	TGTGCCAGCAGTGAATTGGGACAGACTAATGAAAAACTGTTTTTT
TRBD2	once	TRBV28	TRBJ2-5	CASSYPTSGRAEQETQYF	TGTGCCAGCAGTTATCCGACTAGCGGGAGGGCAGAACAAGAGACCCAGTACTTC
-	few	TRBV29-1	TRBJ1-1	CSVVRQARREAFF	TGCAGCGTCGTGAGACAGGCAAGACGTGAAGCTTTCTTT
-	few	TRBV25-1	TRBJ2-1	CASSAPTLDEQFF	TGTGCCAGCAGTGCGCCGACACTGGATGAGCAGTTCTTC
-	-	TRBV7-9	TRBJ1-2	CASSLGNSHYGYTF	TGTGCCAGCAGCTTAGGCAACAGTCACTATGGCTACACCTTC
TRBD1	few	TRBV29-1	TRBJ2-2	CSVGQGAGELFF	TGCAGCGTAGGACAGGGGGCCGGGGAGCTGTTTTTT
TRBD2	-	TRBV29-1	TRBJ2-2	CSVRRSGTRDTGELFF	TGCAGCGTCCGAAGGTCTGGGACTAGGGACACCGGGGAGCTGTTTTTT
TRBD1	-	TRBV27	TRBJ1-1	CASSDRALLLNTEAFF	TGTGCCAGCAGTGACAGGGCACTTCTGTTGAACACTGAAGCTTTCTTT